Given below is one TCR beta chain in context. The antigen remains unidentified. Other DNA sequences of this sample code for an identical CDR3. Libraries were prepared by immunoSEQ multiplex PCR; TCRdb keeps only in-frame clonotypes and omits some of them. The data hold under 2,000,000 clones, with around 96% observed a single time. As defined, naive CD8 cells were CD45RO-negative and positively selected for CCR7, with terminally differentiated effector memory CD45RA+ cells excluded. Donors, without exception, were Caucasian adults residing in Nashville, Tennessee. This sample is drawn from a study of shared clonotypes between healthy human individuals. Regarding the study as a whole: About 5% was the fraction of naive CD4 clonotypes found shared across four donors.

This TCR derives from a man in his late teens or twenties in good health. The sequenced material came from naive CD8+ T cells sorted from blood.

The CDR3 nucleotides read TGTGCCAGCAGCGTAGGCGGGAGGGGACAAGAGACCCAGTACTTC. It codes for CASSVGGRGQETQYF. The chain recombines TRBV9 with TRBJ2-5, with 9 bases fitting TRBD2. The CDR3 totals 15 residues. The V gene's germline CDR1 is SGDLS and CDR2 YYNGEE. With 0 bases clipped from V and 2 bases from J, the junction kept 2 bases outside the gene matches.